A selection of T cell receptor beta chains follows, all from one sample in a study of blood T cells in healthy people across ages. MiXCR, applied by TCRdb to the 5' RACE reads, yields one record per CDR3 protein. The sample has 1.8 million or so distinct CDR3 sequences; around 42% are singletons. Input material: blood. These receptors came from a human donor in good health. The CDR3 runs from the conserved cysteine through the conserved F or W. D genes are given only for firm matches. A row's size may be missing; if present it is once, few, many or a size class.

-	TRBD2	TRBV12-3/TRBV12-4	TRBJ2-3	CASSKGPGVAGGSDTQYF	TGTGCCAGCAGTAAGGGCCCCGGGGTAGCGGGGGGCTCGGATACGCAGTATTTT
-	-	TRBV7-2	TRBJ2-7	CASSFPEGTKYEQYF	TGTGCCAGCAGCTTCCCGGAGGGTACCAAATACGAGCAGTACTTC
few	TRBD1	TRBV12-3/TRBV12-4	TRBJ2-7	CASSRDRGFSYEQYF	TGTGCCAGCAGCCGGGACAGGGGGTTCTCCTACGAGCAGTACTTC
few	-	TRBV6-1	TRBJ1-6	CASSELAFNRNSPLHF	TGTGCCAGCAGTGAACTGGCATTTAATAGGAATTCACCCCTCCACTTT
-	-	TRBV28	TRBJ2-6	CASSSAWSGANVLTF	TGTGCCAGCAGTTCGGCCTGGTCTGGGGCCAACGTCCTGACTTTC
-	TRBD2	TRBV10-3	TRBJ2-5	CAISETSGGNQETQYF	TGTGCCATCAGTGAGACGAGCGGGGGGAACCAAGAGACCCAGTACTTC
-	-	TRBV6-6	TRBJ1-5	CASNDVGKGNQPQHF	TGTGCCAGCAACGACGTGGGTAAAGGCAATCAGCCCCAGCATTTT
-	TRBD2	TRBV5-5	TRBJ2-7	CANTLGPGLAGPYYEQYF	TGTGCCAACACCCTCGGCCCTGGACTAGCGGGGCCCTACTACGAGCAGTACTTC
few	-	TRBV4-1	TRBJ1-1	CASSQDKRQGGTEAFF	TGCGCCAGCAGCCAAGATAAACGGCAGGGTGGCACTGAAGCTTTCTTT
few	-	TRBV3-1	TRBJ2-5	CASSQDEGGLQRVTQYF	TGTGCCAGCAGCCAAGATGAGGGGGGGCTACAGAGGGTGACCCAGTACTTC
once	-	TRBV7-2	TRBJ2-5	CASSSQGWEAWEQYF	TGTGCCAGCAGCTCCCAAGGCTGGGAGGCTTGGGAGCAGTACTTC
-	TRBD2	TRBV27	TRBJ2-7	CASRSGVDYEQYF	TGTGCCAGCAGGAGCGGGGTTGACTACGAGCAGTACTTC
-	-	TRBV2	TRBJ2-5	CASSEMGGRAQETQYF	TGTGCCAGCAGTGAAATGGGCGGTCGGGCCCAAGAGACCCAGTACTTC
many	TRBD1	TRBV4-2	TRBJ2-5	CASSQDSGTGEETQYF	TGTGCCAGCAGCCAAGATAGCGGGACAGGGGAAGAGACCCAGTACTTC
few	-	TRBV28	TRBJ2-5	CASSPAPDSVGKQYF	TGTGCCAGCAGTCCTGCCCCTGACTCGGTTGGCAAGCAGTACTTC
few	TRBD2	TRBV6-2/TRBV6-3	TRBJ2-1	CASSPTSGGPEQFF	TGTGCCAGCAGTCCGACTAGCGGGGGGCCCGAGCAGTTCTTC
-	TRBD1	TRBV28	TRBJ2-7	CASSSPFRGTGGSSYEQYF	TGTGCCAGCAGTTCCCCCTTCCGCGGGACAGGGGGAAGCTCCTACGAGCAGTACTTC
-	-	TRBV7-9	TRBJ2-1	CASSLALGSTVGDEQFF	TGTGCCAGCAGCTTAGCGCTAGGCTCTACGGTTGGGGATGAGCAGTTCTTC
many	-	TRBV7-2	TRBJ1-1	CASTPGLNTEAFF	TGTGCCAGCACTCCGGGTTTGAACACTGAAGCTTTCTTT
-	TRBD1	TRBV6-1	TRBJ2-7	CASSVRPNWDRAYEQYF	TGTGCCAGCAGTGTCCGGCCGAACTGGGACAGGGCCTACGAGCAGTACTTC
-	-	TRBV7-6	TRBJ2-5	CANSFFSSETQYF	TGTGCCAACAGCTTTTTCTCTTCAGAGACCCAGTACTTC
few	-	TRBV4-3	TRBJ2-2	CASSQDVGAATGELFF	TGCGCCAGCAGCCAAGATGTGGGGGCGGCCACCGGGGAGCTGTTTTTT
-	-	TRBV28	TRBJ1-6	CASSLLQQSHF	TGTGCCAGCAGTTTGTTGCAACAGTCCCACTTT
-	TRBD2	TRBV4-3	TRBJ2-1	CASSQVASGGWYNEQLF	TGCGCCAGCAGCCAAGTGGCTAGCGGGGGGTGGTACAATGAGCAGCTCTTC
few	-	TRBV20-1	TRBJ2-7	CSAGLTTRPYEQYF	TGCAGTGCTGGGCTCACGACTAGACCCTACGAGCAGTACTTC
few	TRBD2	TRBV20-1	TRBJ2-7	CSANSGGNYEQYF	TGCAGTGCCAATAGCGGGGGAAACTACGAGCAGTACTTC
few	-	TRBV7-2	TRBJ1-2	CASSLDPTDYGYTF	TGTGCCAGCAGCTTAGACCCGACAGACTATGGCTACACCTTC
-	-	TRBV29-1	TRBJ2-5	CSIQGQETQYF	TGCAGCATACAGGGTCAAGAGACCCAGTACTTC
-	-	TRBV29-1	TRBJ1-5	CSVAGGVGHPQHF	TGCAGCGTCGCCGGGGGGGTTGGTCACCCCCAGCATTTT
-	-	TRBV29-1	TRBJ1-1	CSVGPAQNTEALF	TGCAGCGTTGGTCCGGCCCAGAACACTGAAGCTCTCTTT
many	TRBD2	TRBV12-3/TRBV12-4	TRBJ2-3	CASSKLAGVSDTQYF	TGTGCCAGCAGTAAACTAGCGGGGGTATCTGATACGCAGTATTTT
few	TRBD1	TRBV12-3/TRBV12-4	TRBJ2-5	CASSGQVGADQYF	TGTGCCAGCAGTGGACAGGTTGGTGCGGACCAGTACTTC
once	-	TRBV10-3	TRBJ2-2	CAISLGDLENTGELFF	TGTGCCATCAGTCTCGGGGACCTCGAAAACACCGGGGAGCTGTTTTTT
-	TRBD2	TRBV20-1	TRBJ2-1	CSAALLAGGQGEQFF	TGCAGTGCAGCCCTACTAGCGGGGGGGCAGGGTGAGCAGTTCTTC
-	-	TRBV20-1	TRBJ2-4	CSARGGPYPLNIQYF	TGCAGTGCTAGAGGCGGCCCCTACCCCTTAAACATTCAGTACTTC
few	-	TRBV3-1	TRBJ2-1	CASSQGGAAPWEQFF	TGTGCCAGCAGCCAAGGCGGGGCCGCTCCGTGGGAGCAGTTCTTC
-	TRBD2	TRBV7-8	TRBJ2-1	CASSWAGDYNEQFF	TGTGCCAGCAGCTGGGCGGGGGACTACAATGAGCAGTTCTTC
few	-	TRBV28	TRBJ2-5	CASSFPPREETQYF	TGTGCCAGCAGTTTCCCCCCTAGGGAAGAGACCCAGTACTTC
-	TRBD2	TRBV20-1	TRBJ2-3	CSASLRGAGVTDTQYF	TGCAGTGCTAGTTTGCGGGGGGCCGGGGTAACAGATACGCAGTATTTT
-	TRBD2	TRBV10-3	TRBJ2-1	CAVSVTSGGPPYNEQFF	TGTGCCGTCAGTGTTACTAGCGGGGGACCTCCTTACAATGAGCAGTTCTTC
-	TRBD1	TRBV6-6	TRBJ1-1	CASSYFGTGQTEAFF	TGTGCCAGCAGTTACTTCGGGACAGGGCAAACCGAAGCTTTCTTT